This T cell receptor beta chain came from a study of cytomegalovirus exposure and HLA in healthy donors. With respect to this clone: Its antigen is still unknown.

PCR employed 60 Vbeta and 13 Jbeta primers. The table came from immunoSEQ multiplex PCR; TCRdb's copy has only in-frame clones and leaves some out. The sample consists of some 120,000 clones, more than 65% of them appearing once. The J segment lost 0 bases and the V segment lost 9 bases, leaving 14 bases of the junction unmatched. The CDR3 totals 16 residues. The germline V gene encodes CDR1 MGHDK and CDR2 SYGVNS. Overall study results and limits: In vitro data verified a few CMV-associated chains as specific for CMV antigens. Differences between HLA loci emerged in a later analysis of TCR association rates, with DRB1 most and HLA-C fewest.

J is TRBJ2-7 and V is TRBV25-1, with TRBD1 matching over 7 bases. This sequence originates from a man aged 40-55 years in good health and CMV-seropositive. Sequencing input: PBMCs. CDR3 amino acids: CARLTQPDRSSYEQYF. The DNA for the CDR3 is TGTGCCAGGCTAACACAGCCGGACAGGAGCTCCTACGAGCAGTACTTC.